This T cell receptor (beta chain) was identified in a study of cytomegalovirus exposure and HLA in healthy donors. Study-level results: Donors were assumed by presence/absence analyses to have roughly uniform sequencing depth. In a later analysis, TCR beta V- and J-gene trimming showed a link to a missense DCLRE1C variant.

This CDR3 spans 16 amino acids. Trimming cost V 5 bases and J 4 bases; bases outside gene matches: 13. Looked up from germline, CDR1 is SGHAT and CDR2 is FQDESV (reference sequence). Concerning this clone itself: Its antigen is unidentified.

60 Vbeta and 13 Jbeta primers were used in PCR. Clones were sequenced by immunoSEQ multiplex PCR, and TCRdb holds only the in-frame ones, with some missing. Among 150,000 to 200,000 clones listed, about 85% were seen once. The specimen was PBMCs. The receptor was isolated from a male donor in good health and CMV-seropositive. The chain uses TRBV11-1 and TRBJ2-5; 7 bases map to TRBD1. The CDR3 reads CASSHPPRQGSETQYF. DNA for the CDR3: TGTGCCAGCAGCCACCCCCCCCGACAGGGATCAGAGACCCAGTACTTC.